The clone carrying this TCR beta chain was recorded many times. Time point described: patch test 2, 6 weeks after DPC sensitization. Treatment denoted: therapeutic diphenylcyclopropenone sensitization with weekly scalp DPC. Germline V gene data show CDR1 as SGHVT and CDR2 as SQSDAQ. The CDR3 consists of 16 residues. V lost 3 bases and J lost 1, with 14 bases in between. This sample is part of a study of human T cells and chemical hapten exposure. From the RACE reads, TCRdb called clonotypes with MiXCR, one entry per CDR3 protein. Seen here are about 54,000 distinct CDR3 sequences, 7.5% to 10% observed once, and the top ten hold over 1.5%.

The sample was whole blood, taken in connection with sensitization to the hapten diphenylcyclopropenone (DPC). The TCR originated in a woman in her 50s with alopecia areata. Some clones in this sample may be carry-over from other donors' samples. The chain uses TRBV7-4 and TRBJ2-3, with a possible D match to TRBD2 (6 bases). This CDR3 reads CASSFWTRRGTDTQYF. The CDR3 DNA follows: TGTGCCAGCAGCTTTTGGACCCGGAGGGGCACAGATACGCAGTATTTT.